This T cell receptor beta chain is drawn from a study of shared clonotypes between healthy human individuals. Recent vaccinations or acute infections were absent in the healthy HIV-negative adult donors. Assay runs were performed at deep level. Genomic DNA from each subset was divided evenly over several immunoSEQ plates. Data came from immunoSEQ multiplex PCR; TCRdb stores just in-frame clones and leaves some out. Here the sample spans some 2,500,000 clones, over 85% being singletons. Germline V gene lookup returns CDR1 SGHRS and CDR2 YFSETQ. Trimming pared 3 bases from V and 0 bases from J, leaving 13 bases between. The CDR3 has 17 residues.

Sequenced sample: naive CD4+ T cells from PBMCs. The subset denotes: CD45RA+ positively selected. This clonotype was obtained from a man aged 18 to 30 in good health. Some clones in this sample may be carry-over from other donors' samples. The chain employs TRBV5-1 and TRBJ2-6; possibly TRBD1 for D (6 bases). The CDR3 spells CASSSTNRVSGANVLTF. CDR3 nucleotides: TGCGCCAGCAGCTCGACGAACAGGGTCTCTGGGGCCAACGTCCTGACTTTC.